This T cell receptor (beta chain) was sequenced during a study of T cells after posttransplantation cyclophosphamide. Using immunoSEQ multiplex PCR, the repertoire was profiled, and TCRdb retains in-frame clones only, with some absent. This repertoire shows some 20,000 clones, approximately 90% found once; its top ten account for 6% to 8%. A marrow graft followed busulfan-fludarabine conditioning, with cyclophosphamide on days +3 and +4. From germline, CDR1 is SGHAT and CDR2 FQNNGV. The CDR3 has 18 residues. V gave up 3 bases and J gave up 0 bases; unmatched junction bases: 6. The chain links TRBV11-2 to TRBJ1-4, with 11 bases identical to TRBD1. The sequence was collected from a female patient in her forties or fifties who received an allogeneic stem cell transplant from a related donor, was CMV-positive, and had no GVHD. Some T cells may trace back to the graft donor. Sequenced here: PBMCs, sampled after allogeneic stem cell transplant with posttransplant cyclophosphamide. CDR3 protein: CASSFVGQGAPTNEKLFF. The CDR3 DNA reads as TGTGCCAGCAGCTTTGTAGGACAGGGGGCCCCAACTAATGAAAAACTGTTTTTT.